Shown below are 19 T cell receptor beta chains from a single sample sequenced in a study of tumor-infiltrating lymphocytes in primary liver carcinoma. A constant-region primer served to make TCR beta cDNA from approximately 490 ng total RNA. What produced the TCR beta libraries was three nested multiplex PCR rounds using slightly modified ARM-PCR. The two initial PCR rounds, roughly 9 cycles each, used TRBV1-TRBV30 forward and C-beta reverse primers. TCRdb re-analysed the multiplex PCR reads in MiXCR, keeping a single row per CDR3 protein. The table lists under 200,000 distinct CDR3 sequences, around four fifths of them singletons, with around a sixth in the top ten. The study co-extracted DNA and RNA from around 20-30 mg of unsorted bulk tissue. Input material: tumor tissue from primary liver carcinoma. The receptors shown here come from a man aged 35-49 years with primary liver carcinoma and hepatitis B virus infection.

This clonotype has only a few counts. A much larger clone lies one base from this, so it may be a read error. V usage is TRBV5-6 and J usage is TRBJ1-3; TRBD1 agrees at 10 bases. The CDR3 has 16 amino acids. Germline V lookup: CDR1 SGHDT, CDR2 YYEEEE. CDR3 nucleotide sequence: TGTGCCAGCAACTTGGGGACAGGGGCTATTGGAAACACCATATATTTT. Its protein is CASNLGTGAIGNTIYF.

V usage is TRBV29-1 and J usage is TRBJ2-2; D uncertain. V gave up 3 bases and J gave up 14 bases, with 22 bases separating them. This CDR3 contains 14 residues. Germline CDR1 reads SQVTM; CDR2 reads ANQGSEA. In DNA form, the CDR3 reads TGCAGCGTTGACGCAGGTACGAACACCGGGCAACTGTTTTTT. As protein: CSVDAGTNTGQLFF.

The rearrangement links TRBV5-1 to TRBJ2-1; D is uncertain. Germline V lookup: CDR1 SGHRS, CDR2 YFSETQ. This CDR3 is built from 14 residues. The V end lost 0 bases, the J end lost 5 bases, and 9 bases lay between the germline ends. CDR3 DNA: TGCGCCAGCAGCTTGGAACCGTTTAACAATGAGCAGTTCTTC. Residues: CASSLEPFNNEQFF.

The V gene is TRBV11-2, the J gene TRBJ2-2, with D hard to call. Germline values: CDR1 SGHAT, CDR2 FQNNGV. The CDR3 loop spans 14 amino acids. In DNA form, the CDR3 reads TGTCACAGCAGCACAGACTCAGACACCGGGGAGCTGTTTTTT. This translates into CHSSTDSDTGELFF.

The chain combines TRBV29-1 with TRBJ2-1; TRBD2 is a possible D gene (6 bases). In germline, CDR1 is SQVTM, CDR2 ANQGSEA. This CDR3 is 12 amino acids long. V gave up 6 bases and J gave up 14 bases, with 20 bases separating them. The DNA for the CDR3 is TGCAGCGTCGCTCTTATTTACGGGAGAGAGTTCTTC. It codes for CSVALIYGREFF.

The rearrangement joins TRBV6-2 or TRBV6-3 to TRBJ2-1; tentatively, D is TRBD1 (6 bases). The CDR3 runs 16 residues. V was clipped by 6 bases and J by 4 bases, with 19 bases between them. The germline CDR1 and CDR2 sequences are MNHEY and SVGEGT. In DNA form, the CDR3 reads TGTGCCAGCAGCTCCCCGGAACAGGGTACATACAATGAGCAGTTCTTC. It codes for CASSSPEQGTYNEQFF.

This clonotype came up a few times. One end of the junction fails to match germline, which may point to a read error. The rearrangement links TRBV6-5 to TRBJ1-2; D is undetermined. CDR1 MNHEY and CDR2 SVGAGI come from the germline V gene. CDR3 length: 11 residues. In nucleotides, the CDR3 is TGTGCCAGCGCAGGAGGCTATGGTTACACCTTC. Translated: CASAGGYGYTF.

A note on this clonotype: The germline gene is not matched at one end of the junction; a read error may be the cause. The rearrangement joins TRBV12-3 or TRBV12-4 to TRBJ2-2; weak D call: TRBD2 (5 bases). The CDR3 totals 16 residues. The DNA of the CDR3 is TGCGCCAACAGTTTACCGGCGGGTATAAACACCGGGGAGCTGTTTTTT. Translation gives CANSLPAGINTGELFF.

This clonotype was seen at least ten times. This chain uses TRBV10-3 with TRBJ2-3, with 9 bases that match TRBD2. In germline, CDR1 is ENHRY, CDR2 SYGVKD. Losses at the gene ends were 11 bases for V and 0 bases for J; bases not matched to a gene: 3. The length of the CDR3 is 13 residues. The CDR3 reads CAVTSGSTDTQYF. CDR3 bases: TGTGCCGTTACTAGCGGGAGCACAGATACGCAGTATTTT.

The V call is TRBV29-1, the J call TRBJ2-3, with 8 bases lining up with TRBD2. The junction had 9 bases not matched to a gene; V was cut back by 6 bases and J by 4 bases. Germline CDR1 and CDR2: SQVTM and ANQGSEA. The CDR3 runs to 14 residues. CDR3 nucleotide sequence: TGCAGCGTAACGGGAGCGGGAGCAGCAGATACGCAGTATTTT. Its translation is CSVTGAGAADTQYF.

Details on this clonotype: The junction does not match germline at one end; this may be a read error. This sequence joins TRBV6-6 and TRBJ1-4; no clear D. The CDR3 consists of 15 residues. Germline V gives CDR1 MNHNY, CDR2 SVGAGI (reference sequence). CDR3 DNA sequence: TGTGCCAGCGGTTATGTGGGGTTTACTAATGAAAAACTGTTATTT. Its protein product is CASGYVGFTNEKLLF.

As for this clonotype: One end of the junction varies from germline; a read error may be responsible. V gene TRBV12-3 or TRBV12-4 combines with J gene TRBJ2-1; 7 nucleotides align to TRBD2. The CDR3 is made up of 12 amino acids. The DNA for the CDR3 is TGTGCCTGCGCCGGGGGGAGAAATGAACAGTTCTTC. It codes for CACAGGRNEQFF.

The chain joins TRBV4-2 to TRBJ1-4; no firm D call. V lost 3 bases to trimming and J lost 9 bases, with 11 bases between them. The germline V gene encodes CDR1 LGHNA and CDR2 YNFKEQ. The CDR3 length is 13 residues. CDR3 region: CASSQSHLQKLFF. The CDR3 region has the DNA TGTGCCAGCAGCCAGTCCCACCTTCAAAAACTGTTTTTT.

About this clonotype: Lacking the conserved final phenylalanine or tryptophan, this CDR3 likely reflects a read error. The J gene is TRBJ1-2, the V gene TRBV11-2, with D perhaps matching TRBD1 (5 bases). Trimming took 5 bases from V and 8 from J, leaving 15 bases between them. Germline CDR1 is SGHAT and CDR2 is FQNNGV. The CDR3 is made up of 13 amino acids. The chain's CDR3 is CASSVGRGGGYTL. The DNA of the CDR3 is TGTGCCAGCAGCGTCGGGAGGGGCGGAGGCTACACCTTA.

This clonotype was seen at least ten times. This chain uses TRBV6-1 with TRBJ2-7; 7 nucleotides align to TRBD2. J lost 0 bases, V lost 6 bases, and 5 bases had no gene match. The germline V gene encodes CDR1 MNHNS and CDR2 SASEGT. The CDR3 runs to 14 residues. The CDR3 reads CASRVAGSSYEQYF. The CDR3 nucleotides read TGTGCCAGCAGGGTAGCGGGCAGCTCCTACGAGCAGTACTTC.

The CDR3 region has the DNA TGCAGCATGGATTGGGGTAATCACGAGCAGTACTTC. Translation gives CSMDWGNHEQYF. V and J are TRBV29-1 and TRBJ2-7, with no clear D. V shed 8 bases and J shed 5 bases, with 16 bases lying between them. CDR3 length: 12 residues. Germline CDR1 is SQVTM and CDR2 is ANQGSEA.

Of note for this clonotype: Given the absence of the conserved phenylalanine or tryptophan at the CDR3 end, a read error is likely. The V call is TRBV29-1, the J call TRBJ2-2; D ambiguous. This CDR3 comprises 15 residues. The V gene's germline CDR1 is SQVTM and CDR2 ANQGSEA. The CDR3, as DNA: TGCAGCGTTGGGATCAGCGCGGCGAACACCTGGGAGCTGTTTTAT. Amino acid sequence: CSVGISAANTWELFY.

With regard to this clonotype: Germline and junction disagree at one end, which may indicate a read error. The chain carries TRBV4-2 and TRBJ1-4, with D hard to call. This CDR3 has 13 residues. Germline V CDR1 and CDR2: LGHNA, YNFKEQ. Here the CDR3 DNA reads TGTGCCAGCAGCCAGCCCCACACTGAAAAATTGTTTTTT. Translating gives CASSQPHTEKLFF.

Worth noting for this clonotype: Germline is not matched at one junction end, which may reflect a read error. The V call is TRBV6-5, the J call TRBJ1-1; D is ambiguous. The germline CDR1 and CDR2 sequences are MNHEY and SVGAGI. CDR3 length: 14 residues. CDR3 coding DNA: TGTGCCAGCAGTTACTCCCGGGTGGTCACTGAAGTTTTCTTT. As protein: CASSYSRVVTEVFF.